Described below is a single TCR beta chain sequence and its context. Its target is not known. These data originate in a study of T cell responses to AZD1222 COVID-19 vaccine. Study at large: Researchers grouped second doses given at about 4 or about 12 weeks into one pool. Study-wide results and caveats: Just five to seven people given AZD1222 tested seropositive at baseline.

V dropped 6 bases and J dropped 1 base, with 9 bases sitting between them. The germline gives CDR1 KGHSH, CDR2 LQKENI. The CDR3 runs 13 residues. Only in-frame clones appear in the TCRdb table, and some are missing; sequencing was by immunoSEQ multiplex PCR. The sample contains 120,000 to 150,000 clones, around 93% of which appear only once. The receptor comes from an adult in good health. The rearrangement links TRBV18 to TRBJ2-5, with D possibly TRBD1 on 5 matching bases. Material: peripheral blood, obtained on day 0 of AZD1222 vaccination. This CDR3 reads CASSPTAQETQYF. CDR3 DNA sequence: TGTGCCAGCTCTCCGACAGCCCAAGAGACCCAGTACTTC. Using reference TRBV18 and TRBJ2-5 for the parts outside the CDR3, the full variable domain is NAGVMQNPRHLVRRRGQEARLRCSPMKGHSHVYWYRQLPEEGLKFMVYLQKENIIDESGMPKERFSAEFPKEGPSILRIQQVVRGDSAAYFCASSPTAQETQYFGPGTRLLVL.